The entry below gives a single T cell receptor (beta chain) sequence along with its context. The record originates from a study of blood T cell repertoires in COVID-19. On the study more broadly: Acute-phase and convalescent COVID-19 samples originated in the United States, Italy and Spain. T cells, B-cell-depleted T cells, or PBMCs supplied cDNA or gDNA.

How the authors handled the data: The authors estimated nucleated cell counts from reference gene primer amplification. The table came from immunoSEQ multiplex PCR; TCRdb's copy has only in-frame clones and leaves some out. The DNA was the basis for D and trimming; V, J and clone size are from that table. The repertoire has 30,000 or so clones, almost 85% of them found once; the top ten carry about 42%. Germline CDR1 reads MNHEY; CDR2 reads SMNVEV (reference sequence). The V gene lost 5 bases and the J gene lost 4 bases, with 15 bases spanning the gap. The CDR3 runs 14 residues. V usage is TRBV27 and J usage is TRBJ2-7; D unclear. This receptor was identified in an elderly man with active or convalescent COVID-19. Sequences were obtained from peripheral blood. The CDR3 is CASSPRPGWYEQYF. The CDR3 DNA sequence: TGTGCCAGCAGTCCCCGACCGGGTTGGTACGAGCAGTACTTC.